A selection of T cell receptor beta chains follows, all from one sample in a study of CD8+ T cells in alopecia areata. Some clones are missing from TCRdb's copy, which holds only in-frame ones; the method was immunoSEQ multiplex PCR. The profile covers 150,000 to 200,000 clones, with 58% appearing a single time and roughly 5.8% taken by the ten largest. The sequenced sample was CD4+ T cells sorted from blood, obtained at week 24, from a patient treated with tofacitinib. Source of these receptors: a human donor with alopecia areata. The CDR3 runs from the conserved cysteine through the conserved F or W. Fields, in order: V gene, clone size, J gene, CDR3 length, CDR3 protein. Clone size is given for some rows only: seen once, a few or many times, or a class if the clone is expanded.

TRBV7-9	.	TRBJ2-7	14	CASSSGQGDYEQYF
TRBV5-1	.	TRBJ1-2	13	CASSLETDYGYTF
TRBV5-1	.	TRBJ2-7	15	CASSLVPRAAYEQYF
TRBV30	.	TRBJ2-2	14	CAWSAVWGAGELFF
TRBV7-2	few	TRBJ2-5	16	CASSLALAGAQETQYF
TRBV20-1	.	TRBJ2-7	11	CSARQGYEQYF
TRBV6-5	few	TRBJ2-5	14	CASSNRQGQETQYF
TRBV11-2	.	TRBJ1-1	15	CASSFPTGPSVEAFF
TRBV29-1	.	TRBJ1-1	13	CSVARHRDTEAFF
TRBV7-9	.	TRBJ1-2	14	CASSLRSHDEGYTF
TRBV2	.	TRBJ2-1	13	CASNLAENNEQFF
TRBV7-8	.	TRBJ2-3	13	CASSPRITDTQYF
TRBV27	.	TRBJ1-3	14	CASSLDIRRDTIYF
TRBV9	once	TRBJ2-5	13	CASSPTSGSTQYF
TRBV5-4	.	TRBJ2-5	13	CASSLDRPETQYF
TRBV7-2	.	TRBJ2-7	12	CASSLGYYEQYF
TRBV5-4	few	TRBJ2-1	15	CASSSPGPQFDEQFF
TRBV2	.	TRBJ1-2	14	CASRDRVTNYGYTF
TRBV28	.	TRBJ1-2	14	CASSSIAGVYGYTF
TRBV27	.	TRBJ1-2	14	CASSRFGSNYGYTF
TRBV5-1	few	TRBJ2-1	16	CASSLGTSGRIDEQFF
TRBV2	.	TRBJ2-7	13	CASSRQGEGEQYF
TRBV9	.	TRBJ2-7	16	CASSVGGTDYSYEQYF
TRBV19	.	TRBJ1-2	13	CASKEQGASGYTF
TRBV25-1	.	TRBJ1-5	14	CASSGQGSNQPQHF
TRBV30	.	TRBJ2-5	17	CAWSYFLRLAGRETQYF
TRBV5-6	few	TRBJ2-6	16	CASSLLAGKGANVLTF
TRBV6-5	.	TRBJ2-2	14	CASGWAGNTGELFF
TRBV5-1	.	TRBJ2-3	13	CASSSGRPDTQYF
TRBV11-2	few	TRBJ2-4	12	CASSLVQGIQYF
TRBV7-9	.	TRBJ2-7	15	CASSSHSGGSYEQYF
TRBV5-5	.	TRBJ2-4	15	CASSFQGDAKNIQYF
TRBV2	.	TRBJ2-2	13	CASRAGQTGELFF
TRBV29-1	.	TRBJ1-1	10	CSVDRSEAFF
TRBV7-2	.	TRBJ1-2	15	CASSLAMGSLDGYTF
TRBV7-8	.	TRBJ2-5	13	CASSSLTQETQYF
TRBV30	.	TRBJ2-1	13	CAWSVGRRNEQFF
TRBV30	few	TRBJ2-7	11	CAWVKRAEQYF
TRBV11-2	.	TRBJ1-1	12	CASSPWNTEAFF
TRBV4-3	.	TRBJ2-7	13	CASSQDSWSEQYF
TRBV7-3	.	TRBJ2-3	17	CASSLGLAGDGTDTQYF
TRBV5-1	.	TRBJ2-2	15	CASSLVNANTGELFF
TRBV29-1	few	TRBJ1-4	11	CSVGGREKLFF
TRBV29-1	.	TRBJ1-5	9	CSVSQPQHF
TRBV19	.	TRBJ1-5	14	CASWDLLSNQPQHF
TRBV29-1	.	TRBJ1-3	15	CSVERGGFSGNTIYF